This entry concerns a single T cell receptor (beta chain). CD8 cells regarded as naive lacked CD45RO, were positively chosen for CCR7, and omitted terminally differentiated effector memory CD45RA+ cells. This sample was included in a study of shared clonotypes between healthy human individuals. Germline assignment: CDR1 SGHRS and CDR2 YFSETQ. The V gene end was trimmed by 4 bases and the J gene end by 3 bases; junction bases not matched to a gene: 13. This CDR3 is 18 amino acids long. Measured with immunoSEQ multiplex PCR; TCRdb has only the in-frame clones, and not every one. Found here are about 2 million clones, roughly 95% of them singletons; the top ten hold less than 1.5%.

The sample was naive CD8+ T cells sorted from blood. This TCR came from a man between 18 and 35 years old in good health. The rearrangement joins TRBV5-1 to TRBJ2-2; 9 bases are a match to TRBD1. The CDR3 DNA follows: TGCGCCAGCAGCGCCTGGTGGGGACAGGGACCGGACACCGGGGAGCTGTTTTTT. Its protein product is CASSAWWGQGPDTGELFF.